These 25 T cell receptor beta chains came from one sample sequenced in a study of beta chain features in type 1 diabetes. Their antigen targets remain unknown. Broader study findings: Among all four CD4+ subsets, Type 1 diabetes patients had TCRB CDR3s that were moderately but significantly shorter.

Every bit of the isolated RNA underwent reverse transcription, so sequencing read expressed TCRB transcripts. Using immunoSEQ multiplex PCR, the repertoire was profiled, and TCRdb retains in-frame clones only, with some absent. The sample contains 600,000 to 700,000 clones, around 12% of which appear only once. Material: naive CD4+ T cells from blood. All receptors derive from a man aged 30 to 45 with type 1 diabetes.

This clone was seen only a few times. The J gene is TRBJ1-2, the V gene TRBV5-1; 8 nucleotides agree with TRBD1. Losses at the gene ends were 4 bases for V and 2 bases for J; bases not matched to a gene: 10. The germline gives CDR1 SGHRS, CDR2 YFSETQ. The CDR3 extends over 16 amino acids. The CDR3 reads CASSLLNRGRNYGYTF. As DNA, the CDR3 is TGCGCCAGCAGCCTGTTGAACAGGGGGAGGAACTATGGCTACACCTTC.

The chain employs TRBV5-1 and TRBJ2-5; TRBD2 aligns across 7 bases. Germline CDR1 reads SGHRS; CDR2 reads YFSETQ. The CDR3 covers 14 residues. Germline trimming cut 4 bases from V and 5 bases from J; bases unmatched to any gene: 8. The CDR3 coding sequence is TGCGCCAGCAGCCCGGCCTGGGGAGGGGAGACCCAGTACTTC. This gives the protein CASSPAWGGETQYF.

With respect to this clone: The identical CDR3 is also encoded by other nucleotide sequences in the sample. The rearrangement uses TRBV19 and TRBJ2-7; 7 positions agree with TRBD1. The CDR3 loop spans 13 amino acids. CDR1 LNHDA and CDR2 SQIVND come from the germline V gene (reference sequence). V dropped 4 bases and J dropped 3; count of bases not matched to a gene: 3. DNA for the CDR3: TGTGCCAGTAGTAGGGACAGCCTCTACGAGCAGTACTTC. It codes for CASSRDSLYEQYF.

The V and J genes are TRBV9 and TRBJ2-5; D is undetermined. Germline-derived CDR1 and CDR2 are SGDLS and YYNGEE. The CDR3 runs to 12 residues. V shed 3 bases and J shed 4 bases, with 7 bases lying between them. The CDR3 protein is CASSGPRETQYF. The CDR3 region has the DNA TGTGCCAGCAGCGGCCCCAGAGAGACCCAGTACTTC.

This clone was seen a handful of times. The chain joins TRBV6-6 to TRBJ2-1; 12 nucleotides line up with TRBD2. V shed 4 bases and J 12 bases; nucleotides not matched to a gene: 7. CDR1 MNHNY and CDR2 SVGAGI come from the germline V gene (reference sequence). The CDR3 totals 14 residues. As DNA, the CDR3 is TGTGCCAGCAGTTCAACTAGCGGGGGGCGGCGGCAGTTCTTC. Translated, it gives CASSSTSGGRRQFF.

In its sample, this clone was seen a few times. Written as DNA, the CDR3 is TGTGCCAGTAGTAGAAGGCGAGTTGGCACTGAAGCTTTCTTT. It specifies CASSRRRVGTEAFF. The chain is built from TRBV19 and TRBJ1-1; D gene unclear. V was cut by 4 bases and J by 4 bases, with 13 bases left in between. Germline CDR1 is LNHDA and CDR2 is SQIVND (reference sequence). This CDR3 is 14 amino acids long.

This chain links TRBV29-1 with TRBJ1-2; D unclear. There are 15 residues in the CDR3. V lost 1 base, J lost 1 base, and 13 bases lay in between. Germline loops: CDR1 SQVTM, CDR2 ANQGSEA. DNA of the CDR3: TGCAGCGTTGAAGGAGGAGGCGGATTTAACTATGGCTACACCTTC. Amino acid sequence: CSVEGGGGFNYGYTF.

This chain links TRBV28 with TRBJ2-2; 7 positions match TRBD1. There are 13 residues in the CDR3. CDR1 is MDHEN, CDR2 SYDVKM, per germline. With 7 bases clipped from V and 7 bases from J, the junction kept 6 bases outside the gene matches. The CDR3 is CASTDRVVGELFF. In nucleotides, the CDR3 is TGTGCCAGCACAGACAGGGTCGTCGGGGAGCTGTTTTTT.

J is TRBJ2-5 and V is TRBV5-1; D is perhaps TRBD2 (5 bases). The CDR3 has 16 residues. CDR1 and CDR2 (germline): SGHRS, YFSETQ. The germline V and J ends were trimmed by 4 bases and 2 bases, with 18 bases remaining between them. The CDR3 spells CASSLGSLVDQETQYF. The CDR3 DNA is TGCGCCAGCAGCCTTGGGAGTTTGGTGGATCAAGAGACCCAGTACTTC.

The V gene is TRBV9, the J gene TRBJ2-3; D is unresolved. The CDR3 sequence is 14 residues long. The V end was cut by 0 bases, the J end by 2 bases, with 7 bases between. CDR1 is SGDLS and CDR2 is YYNGEE in the germline V gene. The CDR3 region is CASSVGPFTDTQYF. For the CDR3, the DNA is TGTGCCAGCAGCGTAGGGCCCTTCACAGATACGCAGTATTTT.

CDR3 in amino acids: CASSQAGLSTEAFF. In DNA form, the CDR3 reads TGTGCCAGCTCACAGGCAGGGCTGAGTACTGAAGCTTTCTTT. The chain links TRBV18 to TRBJ1-1; possibly TRBD1 for D (5 bases). This CDR3 has 14 amino acids. The ends were cut back, 4 bases at V and 5 bases at J, with 14 bases in the middle. CDR1 is KGHSH, CDR2 LQKENI, per germline.

There are a few counts of this clone. V usage is TRBV25-1 and J usage is TRBJ2-1; 7 nucleotides match TRBD2. In germline, CDR1 is MGHDK, CDR2 SYGVNS. V dropped 4 bases and J dropped 0; count of bases not matched to a gene: 0. This CDR3 has 14 residues. This CDR3 is CASSGLASYNEQFF. The DNA of the CDR3 is TGTGCCAGCAGTGGACTAGCCTCCTACAATGAGCAGTTCTTC.

This clone appeared a single time. DNA for the CDR3: TGTGCCAGCAGCCACAGGGGGACAGCGAGGGAGACCCAGTACTTC. Protein product: CASSHRGTARETQYF. The V call is TRBV5-4, the J call TRBJ2-5; 8 bases map to TRBD1. The V gene's germline CDR1 is SGHNT and CDR2 YYREEE (reference sequence). Trimming at V came to 4 bases and at J to 5 bases, leaving 10 bases not matched to a gene. CDR3 length: 15 amino acids.

The V and J genes are TRBV5-1 and TRBJ1-6, with TRBD1 as a possible D gene (5 bases). The germline CDR1 and CDR2 sequences are SGHRS and YFSETQ. CDR3 size: 16 residues. Trimming pared 1 base from V and 7 bases from J, leaving 15 bases between. This CDR3 reads CASSLFSGTSNSPLHF. The CDR3 DNA reads as TGCGCCAGCAGCTTGTTCTCCGGGACGTCAAATTCACCCCTCCACTTT.

J is TRBJ2-7 and V is TRBV10-3; possible D gene TRBD1, 5 bases. This CDR3 is built from 16 residues. The ends were cut back, 0 bases at V and 0 bases at J, with 12 bases in the middle. Germline-derived CDR1 and CDR2 are ENHRY and SYGVKD. The CDR3 DNA reads TGTGCCATCAGTGAGTCAGGGGCCGTTGGCTCCTACGAGCAGTACTTC. Amino acids: CAISESGAVGSYEQYF.

This rearrangement joins TRBV9 to TRBJ1-2; D not resolved. CDR3 length: 11 residues. Germline V gene lookup returns CDR1 SGDLS and CDR2 YYNGEE. Trimming took 4 bases from V and 6 from J, leaving 7 bases between them. This CDR3 is CASSPGDGYTF. CDR3 sequence (DNA): TGTGCCAGCAGCCCCGGGGATGGCTACACCTTC.

This CDR3 is CASSLGSGGNTDTQYF. The CDR3 bases are TGTGCCAGCAGCTTAGGCAGCGGGGGGAACACAGATACGCAGTATTTT. V usage is TRBV7-2 and J usage is TRBJ2-3; 9 positions match TRBD2. There are 16 residues in the CDR3. V shed 1 base, J shed 2 bases, and the junction held 4 bases outside the gene matches. From germline, CDR1 is SGHTA and CDR2 FQGNSA.

The chain links TRBV7-2 to TRBJ2-7, with 7 nucleotides matching TRBD2. CDR3 length: 13 amino acids. Per the germline V gene, CDR1 is SGHTA and CDR2 is FQGNSA. After removal of 5 bases from V and 7 bases from J, the junction contained 8 bases not matched to a gene. DNA for the CDR3: TGTGCCAGCAGCGCCTTGGGGGAGGGAGAGCAGTACTTC. This translates into CASSALGEGEQYF.

Remarks on this clone: Other DNA sequences in this sample translate to the same CDR3. V is TRBV6-5 and J is TRBJ2-2; 9 bases line up with TRBD2. The V gene's germline CDR1 is MNHEY and CDR2 SVGAGI. The V gene end was trimmed by 6 bases and the J gene end by 4 bases; junction bases not matched to a gene: 3. CDR3 length equals 14 residues. The CDR3 reads CASRGLAGTGELFF. CDR3 nucleotides: TGTGCCAGCAGGGGACTAGCAGGCACCGGGGAGCTGTTTTTT.

The chain combines TRBV30 with TRBJ1-2; tentative D call: TRBD1 (5 bases). Trimming removed 2 bases from V and 1 base from J, with 11 bases in between. This CDR3 has 14 amino acids. From germline, CDR1 is GTSNPN and CDR2 SVGIG (reference sequence). The CDR3 DNA sequence: TGTGCCTGGAGTCTGGGGCGGCTTAACTATGGCTACACCTTC. It codes for CAWSLGRLNYGYTF.

This clone has more than one count but fewer than ten. The V and J genes are TRBV6-5 and TRBJ1-1; a weak D match, TRBD1 (5 bases). Per germline, CDR1 MNHEY and CDR2 SVGAGI. V lost 7 bases, J lost 0 bases, and 15 bases lay in between. CDR3 size: 15 residues. CDR3 coding DNA: TGTGCCAGCACCCCACCGGGACCGCTGAACACTGAAGCTTTCTTT. This encodes CASTPPGPLNTEAFF.

This clone has a handful of counts. This chain links TRBV4-1 with TRBJ1-5, with D hard to call. The CDR3 contains 14 residues. Trimming removed 1 base from V and 4 bases from J, with 8 bases in between. Germline CDR1 reads MGHRA; CDR2 reads YSYEKL. In DNA, the CDR3 is TGCGCCAGCAGCCAAGGTTGGTTTAATCAGCCCCAGCATTTT. Its protein is CASSQGWFNQPQHF.

This clone was seen more than once but under ten times. The chain uses TRBV7-9 and TRBJ2-7; D tentatively fits TRBD1 or TRBD2 (6 bases each). V gave up 5 bases and J gave up 3 bases, with 14 bases separating them. The germline V gene encodes CDR1 SEHNR and CDR2 FQNEAQ (reference sequence). CDR3 size: 14 residues. This CDR3 reads CASSGGQAGYEQYF. CDR3 nucleotide sequence: TGTGCCAGCAGCGGGGGACAAGCGGGCTACGAGCAGTACTTC.

Of note for this clone: Other DNA sequences within the sample encode an identical CDR3. The V and J genes are TRBV7-2 and TRBJ2-3; 13 bases match TRBD2. Germline V CDR1 and CDR2: SGHTA, FQGNSA. Germline trimming cut 4 bases from V and 1 base from J; bases unmatched to any gene: 5. This CDR3 has 17 amino acids. The CDR3 DNA sequence: TGTGCCAGCAGCTCCCGGACTAGCGGGGGCCGCACAGATACGCAGTATTTT. Translated: CASSSRTSGGRTDTQYF.

This clone was detected only a few times. The chain combines TRBV6-5 with TRBJ2-7; perhaps TRBD1 as D (5 bases). Trimming removed 2 bases at V and 4 bases at J, with 18 bases between. The CDR3 is 16 residues long. Germline V CDR1 and CDR2: MNHEY, SVGAGI. DNA of the CDR3: TGTGCCAGCAGTTACGCTGCTCAGGAAAAGGGGTACGAGCAGTACTTC. Protein sequence: CASSYAAQEKGYEQYF.